This TCR beta chain stems from a study of blood T cell repertoires in COVID-19. Across the whole study: Researchers got acute and convalescent COVID-19 samples from the United States, Italy and Spain. Sources were T cells, B-cell-depleted T cells, or PBMCs; the material itself was cDNA or gDNA.

Source study methods: Reference gene primer amplification gave nucleated cell count estimates. Using immunoSEQ multiplex PCR, the repertoire was profiled, and TCRdb retains in-frame clones only, with some absent. The V and J calls and clone size were taken over from that table, and D and trimming were inferred from the DNA. The repertoire has 30,000 to 40,000 clones, 87% of them found once; the top ten carry 10%. V trimming: 7 bases; J trimming: 8 bases; junction bases outside the gene matches: 5. The CDR3 spans 12 residues. Germline loops: CDR1 MNHEY, CDR2 SVGAGI. The sample comprised peripheral blood. This TCR derives from a man older than 75 with active COVID-19. The chain combines TRBV6-5 with TRBJ1-2, with 9 bases lining up with TRBD1. In DNA, the CDR3 is TGTGCCAGCACCAGGACAGGGGAAGGCTACACCTTC. Protein: CASTRTGEGYTF.